Each of the 14 T cell receptor beta chains below was sequenced from the same sample in a study of blood T cell repertoires in COVID-19. Sequenced by immunoSEQ multiplex PCR; TCRdb stores in-frame clones only, minus some. The sample records 150,000 or so clones, 81% being singletons. The specimen was peripheral blood. The receptors originated from a human donor in a cohort sampled during active COVID-19.

The V and J genes are TRBV30 and TRBJ2-3; TRBD2 agrees at 12 bases. J was trimmed by 3 bases and V by 5 bases; bases with no gene match: 6. CDR3 length: 15 amino acids. The germline V gene has CDR1 GTSNPN and CDR2 SVGIG (reference sequence). CDR3 loop: CAWVGLAGGTDTQYF. DNA for the CDR3: TGTGCCTGGGTGGGCCTAGCGGGGGGGACAGATACGCAGTATTTT.

This clone showed up many times. V usage is TRBV6-5 and J usage is TRBJ2-7, with no clear D. The V gene's germline CDR1 is MNHEY and CDR2 SVGAGI. The CDR3 contains 14 residues. The germline V and J ends were trimmed by 6 bases and 3 bases, with 15 bases remaining between them. The CDR3 loop is CASSSPTRLYEQYF. DNA for the CDR3: TGTGCCAGCAGCTCCCCGACGAGGCTCTACGAGCAGTACTTC.

The V and J genes are TRBV19 and TRBJ1-4, with unresolved D. Germline V lookup: CDR1 LNHDA, CDR2 SQIVND (reference sequence). V shed 6 bases and J shed 2 bases, with 19 bases lying between them. This CDR3 region has 17 residues. This CDR3 is CASRGIREGLTNEKLFF. The CDR3 DNA reads TGTGCCAGTAGAGGGATTCGGGAAGGATTGACTAATGAAAAACTGTTTTTT.

The rearrangement joins TRBV4-3 to TRBJ1-5; D ambiguous. The V end lost 0 bases, the J end lost 6 bases, and 9 bases lay between the germline ends. The germline CDR1 and CDR2 sequences are LGHNA and YSLEER. This CDR3 has 14 amino acids. The CDR3 is CASSQDLISQPQHF. Here the CDR3 DNA reads TGCGCCAGCAGCCAAGATTTAATCAGTCAGCCCCAGCATTTT.

The V call is TRBV10-2, the J call TRBJ2-2; TRBD2 might be the D (5 bases). The germline V gene encodes CDR1 WSHSY and CDR2 SAAADI. V lost 8 bases to trimming and J lost 6 bases, with 16 bases between them. This CDR3 is 14 amino acids long. The CDR3 loop reads CASSTSSRAGELFF. The CDR3 bases are TGCGCCAGCTCTACTAGTAGTAGGGCCGGGGAGCTGTTTTTT.

V usage is TRBV30 and J usage is TRBJ1-4; D gene uncertain. Trimming left V 1 base short and J 8 bases short, with 26 bases between. This CDR3 comprises 18 residues. The germline gives CDR1 GTSNPN, CDR2 SVGIG (reference sequence). The CDR3 loop reads CAWSAVKGRGSLREKLFF. In DNA, the CDR3 is TGTGCCTGGAGTGCAGTGAAGGGAAGAGGGTCTTTAAGGGAAAAACTGTTTTTT.

The genes are TRBV9 and TRBJ2-7; perhaps TRBD2 as D (6 bases). Germline values: CDR1 SGDLS, CDR2 YYNGEE. Trimming left V 3 bases short and J 5 bases short, with 12 bases between. This CDR3 is 13 amino acids long. The CDR3 here is CASSAGLWDEQYF. Written as DNA, the CDR3 is TGTGCCAGCAGCGCGGGACTCTGGGACGAGCAGTACTTC.

This clone was observed a single time. CDR3 region: CASRKGTGGTGYTF. In DNA, the CDR3 is TGTGCCAGCAGAAAAGGGACAGGGGGAACTGGCTACACCTTC. The chain carries TRBV3-1 (or the pseudogene TRBV3-2) and TRBJ1-2; 11 bases are shared with TRBD1. In germline, CDR1 is LGHDT, CDR2 YNNKEL (reference sequence). Trimming took 6 bases from V and 7 from J; bases not matched to a gene: 7. This CDR3 region has 14 residues.

The rearrangement joins TRBV5-1 to TRBJ2-1, with 8 bases aligning to TRBD2. Per germline, CDR1 SGHRS and CDR2 YFSETQ. This CDR3 spans 19 amino acids. V lost 4 bases and J lost 2; bases outside the gene matches: 17. CDR3 bases: TGCGCCAGCAGCCCCAGATCCTTACGAGCGGGAGTTACCTACAATGAGCAGTTCTTC. Translated: CASSPRSLRAGVTYNEQFF.

The chain is built from TRBV9 and TRBJ2-3; TRBD1 is a possible D gene (6 bases). CDR1 is SGDLS, CDR2 YYNGEE, per germline. The CDR3 spans 14 residues. Trimming took 4 bases from V and 3 from J, leaving 12 bases between them. CDR3 amino acids: CASSLNRATDTQYF. Written as DNA, the CDR3 is TGTGCCAGCAGCCTGAACAGGGCTACAGATACGCAGTATTTT.

This clone was observed a single time. The chain combines TRBV27 with TRBJ2-1; D perhaps matches TRBD2 (5 bases). The germline V gene has CDR1 MNHEY and CDR2 SMNVEV (reference sequence). V was shortened by 0 bases and J by 6 bases, with 12 bases between the two germline ends. CDR3 length: 15 residues. For the CDR3, the DNA is TGTGCCAGCAGTTTATCGGTCGAGGGCTTCAATGAGCAGTTCTTC. This encodes CASSLSVEGFNEQFF.

This chain's CDR3 is CASSTPGQGHYEQYF. The CDR3 coding sequence is TGTGCCAGCAGTACGCCGGGACAGGGCCACTACGAGCAGTACTTC. The gene calls are TRBV6-5 and TRBJ2-7, with 9 bases identical to TRBD1. V lost 5 bases to trimming and J lost 3 bases; unmatched junction nucleotides: 8. This CDR3 spans 15 amino acids. CDR1 is MNHEY and CDR2 is SVGAGI in the germline V gene.

The chain carries TRBV5-4 and TRBJ1-2, with D unclear. The germline V gene has CDR1 SGHNT and CDR2 YYREEE (reference sequence). With 4 bases removed from V and 3 bases from J, the gap between germline ends came to 16 bases. The CDR3 covers 15 residues. The CDR3 DNA is TGTGCCAGCAGCAGGAATAACGGACTGGACTATGGCTACACCTTC. This encodes CASSRNNGLDYGYTF.

The gene calls are TRBV7-9 and TRBJ2-7, with a tentative D call TRBD2 (5 bases). CDR1 is SEHNR, CDR2 FQNEAQ, per germline (reference sequence). V was cut by 4 bases and J by 0 bases, with 10 bases left in between. This CDR3 is 14 amino acids long. The CDR3 nucleotides are TGTGCCAGCAGCTCAATCCGGGGCTCCTACGAGCAGTACTTC. This sequence encodes CASSSIRGSYEQYF.